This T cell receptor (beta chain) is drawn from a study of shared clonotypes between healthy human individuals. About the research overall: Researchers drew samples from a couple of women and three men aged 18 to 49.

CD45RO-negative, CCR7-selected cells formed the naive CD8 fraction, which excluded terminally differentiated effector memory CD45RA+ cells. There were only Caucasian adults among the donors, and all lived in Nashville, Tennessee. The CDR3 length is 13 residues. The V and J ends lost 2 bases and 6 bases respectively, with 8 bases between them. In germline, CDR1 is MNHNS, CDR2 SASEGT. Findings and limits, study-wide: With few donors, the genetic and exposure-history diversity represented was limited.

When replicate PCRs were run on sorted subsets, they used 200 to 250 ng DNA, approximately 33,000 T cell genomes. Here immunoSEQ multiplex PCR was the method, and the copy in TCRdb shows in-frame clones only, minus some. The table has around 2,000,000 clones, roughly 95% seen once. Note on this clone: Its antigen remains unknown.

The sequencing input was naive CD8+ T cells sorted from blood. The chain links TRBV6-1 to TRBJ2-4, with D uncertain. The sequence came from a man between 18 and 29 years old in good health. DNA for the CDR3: TGTGCCAGCAGTGAACGGGTGCTAAACATTCAGTACTTC. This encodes CASSERVLNIQYF.